One sample yielded the 16 T cell receptor beta chains listed below, sequenced in a study. Sequenced by immunoSEQ multiplex PCR; TCRdb stores in-frame clones only, minus some. The sample includes tens of thousands of clones, approximately 92% of them seen just once. Sample: PBMCs. These receptors all stem from a man in his forties with rheumatoid arthritis.

This sequence joins TRBV4-2 and TRBJ2-2, with no clear D. The CDR3 has 14 amino acids. Germline CDR1 and CDR2: LGHNA and YNFKEQ. V lost 4 bases and J lost 4, with 10 bases in between. The DNA of the CDR3 is TGTGCCAGCAGCCCAAGAACCTTCACCGGGGAGCTGTTTTTT. It is translated as CASSPRTFTGELFF.

This clone was seen a single time. The rearrangement links TRBV5-1 to TRBJ2-3; D gene ambiguous. The CDR3 is made up of 13 amino acids. Germline loops: CDR1 SGHRS, CDR2 YFSETQ. Trimming removed 2 bases from V and 5 bases from J, with 9 bases in between. The CDR3 nucleotides read TGCGCCAGCAGCTTTAAGGAAAAAGATACGCAGTATTTT. This codes for CASSFKEKDTQYF.

In DNA form, the CDR3 reads TGCGCCAGCAGCAGTGGACAGGGAGGGGACGCTTTCTTT. Amino acid sequence: CASSSGQGGDAFF. This rearrangement joins TRBV5-1 to TRBJ1-1; 8 bases are shared with TRBD1. V trimming: 4 bases; J trimming: 11 bases; junction bases outside the gene matches: 10. Germline V lookup: CDR1 SGHRS, CDR2 YFSETQ. This CDR3 has 13 amino acids.

The V call is TRBV5-5, the J call TRBJ1-1; 8 nucleotides match TRBD1. J lost 0 bases, V lost 1 base, and 2 bases had no gene match. The germline gives CDR1 SGHKS, CDR2 YYEKEE (reference sequence). This CDR3 is 15 amino acids long. CDR3 sequence: CASSLTGGMNTEAFF. DNA for the CDR3: TGTGCCAGCAGCTTGACAGGGGGAATGAACACTGAAGCTTTCTTT.

V and J are TRBV6-5 and TRBJ1-2; 7 nucleotides match TRBD1. Per germline, CDR1 MNHEY and CDR2 SVGAGI. Germline trimming cut 6 bases from V and 4 bases from J; bases unmatched to any gene: 5. This CDR3 comprises 13 residues. CDR3 DNA: TGTGCCAGCAGAGATCCAGGGGGCTATGGCTACACCTTC. The encoded protein is CASRDPGGYGYTF.

This chain connects TRBV5-1 to TRBJ2-7; no clear D. This CDR3 region has 14 residues. Germline V gene data show CDR1 as SGHRS and CDR2 as YFSETQ. V lost 0 bases to trimming and J lost 3 bases, with 10 bases between them. This CDR3 reads CASSLDVPSYEQYF. The CDR3 DNA sequence: TGCGCCAGCAGCTTGGACGTGCCGAGCTACGAGCAGTACTTC.

This rearrangement joins TRBV6-5 to TRBJ2-1, with 8 bases identical to TRBD2. J was trimmed by 9 bases and V by 1 base; bases with no gene match: 11. CDR1 MNHEY and CDR2 SVGAGI come from the germline V gene. The CDR3 has 16 amino acids. CDR3 sequence reads: CASSYLGLVSVGEQFF. The CDR3 nucleotides read TGTGCCAGCAGTTACTTGGGACTAGTTAGCGTTGGTGAGCAGTTCTTC.

The CDR3 sequence is CASSFSTGGFKVEQFF. The CDR3 DNA reads TGTGCCAGTAGTTTTTCAACAGGGGGCTTTAAGGTTGAGCAGTTCTTC. The chain has TRBV19 and TRBJ2-1; 9 bases are a match to TRBD1. J was trimmed by 9 bases and V by 5 bases; bases with no gene match: 14. Germline V gene data show CDR1 as LNHDA and CDR2 as SQIVND (reference sequence). This CDR3 contains 16 residues.

This chain connects TRBV19 to TRBJ2-7; TRBD2 aligns across 9 bases. The length of the CDR3 is 15 residues. CDR1 and CDR2 (germline): LNHDA, SQIVND (reference sequence). V shed 6 bases and J 3 bases; nucleotides not matched to a gene: 9. CDR3 residues: CASSQISTSGYEQYF. The CDR3 DNA follows: TGTGCCAGTAGCCAAATCTCGACTAGCGGCTACGAGCAGTACTTC.

V usage is TRBV19 and J usage is TRBJ1-4; perhaps TRBD1 as D (5 bases). Germline V lookup: CDR1 LNHDA, CDR2 SQIVND (reference sequence). The CDR3 contains 15 residues. V lost 5 bases and J lost 4, with 14 bases in between. The DNA of the CDR3 is TGTGCCAGTAGTCCTCGGACACAAGTTAATGAAAAACTGTTTTTT. Protein sequence: CASSPRTQVNEKLFF.

The V and J genes are TRBV3-1 (or the pseudogene TRBV3-2) and TRBJ2-5; 7 bases map to TRBD1. This CDR3 has 14 residues. Germline assignment: CDR1 LGHDT and CDR2 YNNKEL (reference sequence). Trimming removed 4 bases from V and 4 bases from J; junction bases left unmatched: 6. The DNA of the CDR3 is TGTGCCAGCAGCCTCCGAACAGGGGTAGAGACCCAGTACTTC. Amino acid sequence: CASSLRTGVETQYF.

V gene TRBV11-3 combines with J gene TRBJ2-7; D is undetermined. V was cut by 6 bases and J by 5 bases, with 5 bases left in between. Germline V gives CDR1 SGHNT, CDR2 YENEEA. The length of the CDR3 is 10 residues. In nucleotides, the CDR3 is TGTGCCAGCAGGACGGACGAGCAGTACTTC. Protein sequence: CASRTDEQYF.

The genes are TRBV7-9 and TRBJ2-5, with 9 bases identical to TRBD2. CDR3 length: 16 amino acids. The trim removed 5 bases at V and 1 base at J, leaving 8 bases unmatched. Germline CDR1 and CDR2: SEHNR and FQNEAQ (reference sequence). CDR3 DNA sequence: TGTGCCAGCAGCCCATCCTGGCGGGGGGGCCAAGAGACCCAGTACTTC. Translated, it gives CASSPSWRGGQETQYF.

This chain uses TRBV18 with TRBJ1-1; maybe TRBD1 (5 bases). Germline V gives CDR1 KGHSH, CDR2 LQKENI. The CDR3 extends over 13 amino acids. V lost 6 bases, J lost 1 base, and 9 bases lay in between. CDR3 nucleotides: TGTGCCAGCTCGGGACCTTCGAACACTGAAGCTTTCTTT. This encodes CASSGPSNTEAFF.

This rearrangement joins TRBV9 to TRBJ2-1; TRBD2 matches at 11 bases. The CDR3 extends over 16 amino acids. With V trimmed by 3 bases and J by 9 bases, 11 bases remained unmatched. CDR1 and CDR2 (germline): SGDLS, YYNGEE. In DNA, the CDR3 is TGTGCCAGCAGCGGACTACTAGCGGGAGTTGGGAGTGAGCAGTTCTTC. This sequence encodes CASSGLLAGVGSEQFF.

The chain recombines TRBV5-6 with TRBJ1-2; possible D gene TRBD1, 5 bases. Trimming took off 1 base at V and 8 bases at J, with 21 bases between the two ends. Germline assignment: CDR1 SGHDT and CDR2 YYEEEE. This CDR3 is built from 16 residues. Here the CDR3 reads CASSLLAGSSRGGYTF. For the CDR3, the DNA is TGTGCCAGCAGCTTGTTGGCAGGGTCCTCTAGGGGCGGCTACACCTTC.